The 18 T cell receptor beta chains listed next were all sequenced from one sample in a study of blood T cell repertoires in COVID-19. TCRdb's table, derived via immunoSEQ multiplex PCR, lists solely in-frame clones and lacks some. The data hold about 200,000 clones, with 80% to 90% observed a single time. The sequenced sample was PBMCs or T cells enriched from blood (not recorded which). These receptors were taken from a woman in her thirties or forties with acute COVID-19.

This clone was detected only once. The chain links TRBV5-1 to TRBJ1-6; the D is unclear. Trimming took off 0 bases at V and 7 bases at J, with 8 bases between the two ends. The CDR3 runs 14 residues. Looked up from germline, CDR1 is SGHRS and CDR2 is YFSETQ. The CDR3 DNA is TGCGCCAGCAGCTTGGCGGCGGGGAATTCACCCCTCCACTTT. Translating it yields CASSLAAGNSPLHF. The complete variable domain, with remaining parts taken from reference TRBV5-1 and TRBJ1-6, reads KAGVTQTPRYLIKTRGQQVTLSCSPISGHRSVSWYQQTPGQGLQFLFEYFSETQRNKGNFPGRFSGRQFSNSRSEMNVSTLELGDSALYLCASSLAAGNSPLHFGNGTRLTVT.

The chain couples TRBV6-1 to TRBJ1-5; no clear D gene. Germline values: CDR1 MNHNS, CDR2 SASEGT. The CDR3 has 15 residues. V lost 2 bases, J lost 3 bases, and 11 bases lay in between. The CDR3 reads CASSESGGDNQPQHF. CDR3 nucleotides: TGTGCCAGCAGTGAAAGTGGCGGAGACAATCAGCCCCAGCATTTT.

About this clone itself: The same CDR3 also results from other DNA sequences found in this sample. The genes are TRBV9 and TRBJ2-1; weak D call: TRBD2 (6 bases). The germline V gene has CDR1 SGDLS and CDR2 YYNGEE. V was shortened by 2 bases and J by 1 base, with 7 bases between the two germline ends. The CDR3 length is 14 residues. The CDR3 reads CASSVSGSYNEQFF. The CDR3, as DNA: TGTGCCAGCAGCGTTAGCGGTTCCTACAATGAGCAGTTCTTC. The whole variable domain, filled in from reference TRBV9 and TRBJ2-1, reads DSGVTQTPKHLITATGQRVTLRCSPRSGDLSVYWYQQSLDQGLQFLIQYYNGEERAKGNILERFSAQQFPDLHSELNLSSLELGDSALYFCASSVSGSYNEQFFGPGTRLTVL.

V gene TRBV7-2 combines with J gene TRBJ2-5; 10 nucleotides align to TRBD2. CDR1 and CDR2 (germline): SGHTA, FQGNSA. V shed 5 bases and J 5 bases; nucleotides not matched to a gene: 14. This CDR3 region has 17 residues. The CDR3 DNA follows: TGTGCCAGCAGCCTCCTTTTTGAGCGGGAGGGCCTTGAGACCCAGTACTTC. Translated, it gives CASSLLFEREGLETQYF. The full variable domain, completed using reference TRBV7-2 and TRBJ2-5, is GAGVSQSPSNKVTEKGKDVELRCDPISGHTALYWYRQSLGQGLEFLIYFQGNSAPDKSGLPSDRFSAERTGGSVSTLTIQRTQQEDSAVYLCASSLLFEREGLETQYFGPGTRLLVL.

CDR3 protein: CASSNDDSNYGYTF. As DNA, the CDR3 is TGTGCCAGCAGCAACGACGACAGTAACTATGGCTACACCTTC. The chain recombines TRBV21-1 with TRBJ1-2; TRBD1 is taken as the D call from the table, unchecked against the DNA. TRBV21-1 is deemed a pseudogene. There are 14 residues in the CDR3.

The chain recombines TRBV19 with TRBJ2-7; tentative D call: TRBD1 (5 bases). CDR3 length equals 15 residues. The V end was cut by 3 bases, the J end by 2 bases, with 14 bases between. The germline V gene encodes CDR1 LNHDA and CDR2 SQIVND (reference sequence). The CDR3 bases are TGTGCCAGTAGTATTAGTGTGACAGCCCCCTACGAGCAGTACTTC. Protein sequence: CASSISVTAPYEQYF.

The V and J genes are TRBV2 and TRBJ2-5; D unresolved. Germline V gives CDR1 SNHLY, CDR2 FYNNEI. The germline V and J ends were trimmed by 3 bases and 7 bases, with 12 bases remaining between them. This CDR3 is built from 13 residues. Here the CDR3 reads CASSDRSGGTQYF. The CDR3 DNA sequence: TGTGCCAGCAGTGATCGCTCCGGCGGGACCCAGTACTTC.

The V and J genes are TRBV28 and TRBJ2-5; TRBD2 aligns across 11 bases. The CDR3 consists of 17 residues. V lost 1 base, J lost 4 bases, and 8 bases stayed unmatched. Looked up from germline, CDR1 is MDHEN and CDR2 is SYDVKM. CDR3: CASSLYLSGGGGETQYF. DNA of the CDR3: TGTGCCAGCAGTTTATATCTTAGCGGGGGGGGAGGAGAGACCCAGTACTTC.

This rearrangement joins TRBV2 to TRBJ2-5; D ambiguous. From germline, CDR1 is SNHLY and CDR2 FYNNEI. Trimming removed 3 bases at V and 4 bases at J, with 9 bases between. This CDR3 is built from 13 residues. Here the CDR3 reads CASSDWRRETQYF. CDR3 in DNA: TGTGCCAGCAGTGATTGGCGGCGAGAGACCCAGTACTTC. Supplemented by reference TRBV2 and TRBJ2-5, the full variable domain reads EPEVTQTPSHQVTQMGQEVILRCVPISNHLYFYWYRQILGQKVEFLVSFYNNEISEKSEIFDDQFSVERPDGSNFTLKIRSTKLEDSAMYFCASSDWRRETQYFGPGTRLLVL.

The chain has TRBV2 and TRBJ2-5; the D gene is possibly TRBD1 (6 bases). The CDR3 runs 13 residues. Trimming shortened V by 7 bases and J by 1 base, and 10 bases separated the two germline ends. CDR1 is SNHLY, CDR2 FYNNEI, per germline. In nucleotides, the CDR3 is TGTGCCAGCAATGGACAGCCCCAAGAGACCCAGTACTTC. Protein: CASNGQPQETQYF.

This rearrangement joins TRBV6-1 to TRBJ1-2, with D possibly being TRBD1 (6 bases). This CDR3 has 13 amino acids. Trimming cost V 2 bases and J 4 bases, with 8 bases left between them. Germline CDR1 reads MNHNS; CDR2 reads SASEGT. This chain's CDR3 is CASSERQVYGYTF. In nucleotides, the CDR3 is TGTGCCAGCAGTGAAAGACAGGTCTATGGCTACACCTTC.

Only one count was recorded for this clone. CDR3 DNA sequence: TGCGCCAGCAGCCCTCGGCAGGGTGTGTCGCCAGATACGCAGTATTTT. This sequence encodes CASSPRQGVSPDTQYF. The rearrangement uses TRBV4-1 and TRBJ2-3; tentative D call: TRBD1 (5 bases). V lost 4 bases and J lost 4, with 18 bases in between. In germline, CDR1 is MGHRA, CDR2 YSYEKL. CDR3 length: 16 residues.

This clone was counted once. The chain couples TRBV30 to TRBJ1-5; TRBD1 matches 7 bases. The CDR3 extends over 16 amino acids. Germline-derived CDR1 and CDR2 are GTSNPN and SVGIG (reference sequence). The V and J ends lost 2 bases and 4 bases, in that order; junction bases with no gene match: 11. CDR3 sequence (DNA): TGTGCCTGGAGTCCCCCCGAGACAGGGAGAAATCAGCCCCAGCATTTT. Translating gives CAWSPPETGRNQPQHF. The full variable domain, in which reference TRBV30 and TRBJ1-5 provide the parts outside the CDR3, is SQTIHQWPATLVQPVGSPLSLECTVEGTSNPNLYWYRQAAGRGLQLLFYSVGIGQISSEVPQNLSASRPQDRQFILSSKKLLLSDSGFYLCAWSPPETGRNQPQHFGDGTRLSIL.

The rearrangement links TRBV5-4 to TRBJ1-2; 10 bases match TRBD1. This CDR3 comprises 14 residues. Germline assignment: CDR1 SGHNT and CDR2 YYREEE (reference sequence). Trimming removed 4 bases from V and 4 bases from J; junction bases left unmatched: 4. CDR3 in amino acids: CASSRTGGVYGYTF. The DNA for the CDR3 is TGTGCCAGCAGCCGGACAGGGGGGGTCTATGGCTACACCTTC.

The chain is built from TRBV28 and TRBJ1-3; 10 bases align to TRBD1. Trimming took 5 bases from V and 5 from J; bases not matched to a gene: 12. The CDR3 has 17 amino acids. Per the germline V gene, CDR1 is MDHEN and CDR2 is SYDVKM. The DNA of the CDR3 is TGTGCCAGCAGTACTCTGGGGACAGGGGCCCCGCGAAACACCATATATTTT. Amino acid sequence: CASSTLGTGAPRNTIYF. Looking up the rest from reference TRBV28 and TRBJ1-3 gives the full variable domain: DVKVTQSSRYLVKRTGEKVFLECVQDMDHENMFWYRQDPGLGLRLIYFSYDVKMKEKGDIPEGYSVSREKKERFSLILESASTNQTSMYLCASSTLGTGAPRNTIYFGEGSWLTVV.

A single count supports this clone. The rearrangement links TRBV7-9 to TRBJ1-1; no clear D gene. Per the germline V gene, CDR1 is SEHNR and CDR2 is FQNEAQ (reference sequence). The germline V and J ends were trimmed by 5 bases and 6 bases, with 13 bases remaining between them. The CDR3 contains 13 residues. CDR3 coding DNA: TGTGCCAGCAGCCATAAACGGGAGGCTGAAGCTTTCTTT. It translates to CASSHKREAEAFF.

The CDR3 DNA reads as TGTGCCAGTACCCCCGCCAAGCGGGGGCCCGGGGAGCTGTTTTTT. This translates into CASTPAKRGPGELFF. The chain employs TRBV19 and TRBJ2-2; 8 nucleotides line up with TRBD2. The V gene end was trimmed by 7 bases and the J gene end by 6 bases; junction bases not matched to a gene: 10. Germline V gene lookup returns CDR1 LNHDA and CDR2 SQIVND (reference sequence). The CDR3 length is 15 residues.

The chain links TRBV30 to TRBJ1-2; 8 bases are a match to TRBD1. CDR1 GTSNPN and CDR2 SVGIG come from the germline V gene (reference sequence). CDR3 size: 15 residues. Germline trimming cut 5 bases from V and 6 bases from J; bases unmatched to any gene: 14. The DNA for the CDR3 is TGTGCCTGGGCCGGTCGTGGCAGGGGGCGAAATGGCTACACCTTC. Translated, it gives CAWAGRGRGRNGYTF.